Sequencing of this TCR beta chain was carried out in a study of blood T cell repertoires in COVID-19 (dated by TCRdb to 2018 to 2021). Background on the whole study: Samples covering the acute and convalescent phases of COVID-19 were provided by collaborators in the United States, Italy and Spain. Subjects who had been exposed to COVID-19, were actively infected with it, or had recovered from it provided the deeply sampled blood TCRbeta repertoires that made up the dataset. Sample metadata almost always included a de-identified subject ID, COVID-19 status, age in years and sex. The material from the prospective study consisted of cDNA or gDNA derived from T cells, B-cell-depleted T cells, or PBMCs. Where HLA class I and class II types were available, the types were taken from metadata supplied by the sample provider, not from assay-based typing. The repertoires were released in a freely available public database meant as a resource for research on the immune response to SARS-CoV-2. The samples were drawn from the first 160 participants of the ongoing ImmuneRACE study and from 950 to 1,500 subjects provided by 6 global collaborators.

Beyond this particular receptor, the publication reports: The quantity of clinical and demographic metadata differed by source and by participant and was supplied without curation.

CDR1 and CDR2 are drawn from the germline V gene (reference sequence): SGHNT, YYREEE. There are 15 amino acids in the CDR3, from cysteine to phenylalanine inclusive. The kept DNA is CDR3 alone, 45 bases in frame from the first base. V is cut by 0 bases and J by 4 bases, and the space between the germline ends is 14 bases. Regarding this clone: There is no known antigen for this receptor. No quality values exist for individual bases; no much larger clone is one base distant.

Each collaborating institution followed its own protocols to collect whole blood in K2EDTA tubes. For TCRbeta analysis, collaborator samples were shipped as frozen whole blood, as isolated PBMCs, or as DNA extracted from either sample type. The immunoSEQ Assay, a bias-controlled multiplex PCR, was used to amplify TCRbeta CDR3 regions from genomic DNA. The study's own analysis went as follows. Within the assay, amplification of reference gene primers was used to estimate how many nucleated cells each sample contained. To quantify the absolute abundance of each unique TCRbeta CDR3 rearrangement, sequence reads were collapsed and filtered. For each sample, productive Simpson clonality was calculated as the square root of Simpson's diversity index across productive rearrangements. The source is immuneACCESS, and TCRdb retained only in-frame sequences with V and J called. Part of the clones is not carried over; for the studies checked, unresolved V genes explain less than half of this, and the remainder is unexplained. The DNA was the basis for D and trimming; V, J and clone size are from that table. The sample table records 250,000 or so clones; nearly 90% of these occur just once. The ten most abundant clones make up about 3% of the sample.

The chain is encoded by TRBV5-4 joined to TRBJ2-7; TRBD2 is perhaps the D gene, given 6 matching bases. This clonotype originated in a man between 18 and 35 years old with active or convalescent COVID-19. The specimen sequenced was peripheral blood. Here is the DNA: TGTGCCAGCAGCTTGGCAGGGACTGGAGGATACGAGCAGTACTTC. Its product reads: CASSLAGTGGYEQYF.